This T cell receptor beta chain originates from a study of T cells after yellow fever vaccination. General study findings and limits: Few clonotypes appeared in both CD4 and CD8 compartments.

To note about this clonotype: What it binds is not known.

The germline gives CDR1 SQVTM, CDR2 ANQGSEA. The CDR3 contains 14 residues. Trimming left V 4 bases short and J 1 base short, with 8 bases between. Each CDR3 protein is one row after TCRdb ran MiXCR on the 5' RACE reads. The sample shows some 670,000 distinct CDR3 sequences, approximately 13% of them seen only once. V is TRBV29-1 and J is TRBJ2-6; D is unclear. Sample: PBMCs, taken on the day of the yellow fever booster vaccination. The sequence derives from a man aged 25 to 45 who received the YFV17D yellow fever vaccine. DNA for the CDR3: TGCAGCGTTGTAGGTTCGTCTGGGGCCAACGTCCTGACTTTC. It is translated as CSVVGSSGANVLTF.